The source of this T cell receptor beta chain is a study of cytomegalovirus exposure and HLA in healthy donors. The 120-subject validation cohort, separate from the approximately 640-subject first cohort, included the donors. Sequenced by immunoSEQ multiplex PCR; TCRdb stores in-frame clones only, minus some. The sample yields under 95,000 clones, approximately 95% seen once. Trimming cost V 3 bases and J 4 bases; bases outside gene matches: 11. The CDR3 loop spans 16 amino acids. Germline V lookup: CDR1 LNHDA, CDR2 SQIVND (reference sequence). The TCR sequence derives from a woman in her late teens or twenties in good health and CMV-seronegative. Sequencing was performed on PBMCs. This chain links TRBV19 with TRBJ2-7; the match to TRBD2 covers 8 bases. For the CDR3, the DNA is TGTGCCAGTAGTATCGGTCTAGCGGGCGGTGGATACGAGCAGTACTTC. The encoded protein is CASSIGLAGGGYEQYF. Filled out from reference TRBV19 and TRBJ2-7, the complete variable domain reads DGGITQSPKYLFRKEGQNVTLSCEQNLNHDAMYWYRQDPGQGLRLIYYSQIVNDFQKGDIAEGYSVSREKKESFPLTVTSAQKNPTAFYLCASSIGLAGGGYEQYFGPGTRLTVT.